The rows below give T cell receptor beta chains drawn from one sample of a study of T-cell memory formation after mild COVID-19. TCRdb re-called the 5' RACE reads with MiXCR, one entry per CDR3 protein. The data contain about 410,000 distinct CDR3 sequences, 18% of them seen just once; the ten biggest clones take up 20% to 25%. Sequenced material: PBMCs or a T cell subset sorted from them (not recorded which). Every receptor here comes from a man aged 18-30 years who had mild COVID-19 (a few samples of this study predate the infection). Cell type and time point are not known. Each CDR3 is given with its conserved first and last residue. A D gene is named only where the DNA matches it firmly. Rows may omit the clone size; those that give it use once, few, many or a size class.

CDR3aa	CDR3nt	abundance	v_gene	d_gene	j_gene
CSVEGRSTDTQYF	TGCAGCGTTGAGGGGAGGAGCACAGATACGCAGTATTTT	NA	TRBV29-1	NA	TRBJ2-3
CATWIGGSYNEQFF	TGTGCCACCTGGATTGGGGGCTCCTACAATGAGCAGTTCTTC	NA	TRBV6-6	NA	TRBJ2-1
CASSGEVGNSPLHF	TGTGCCAGCAGCGGAGAGGTGGGGAATTCACCCCTCCACTTT	NA	TRBV9	NA	TRBJ1-6
CASSFSGYRSPLHF	TGTGCCAGCAGTTTCTCAGGGTACCGTTCACCCCTCCACTTT	NA	TRBV27	NA	TRBJ1-6
CASSLTTGQGAQYF	TGTGCCAGCAGTTTAACGACAGGTCAAGGGGCCCAGTACTTC	few	TRBV12-3/TRBV12-4	NA	TRBJ2-5
CASSLGGTSSYEQYF	TGTGCCAGCAGCTTGGGCGGAACGAGCTCCTACGAGCAGTACTTC	NA	TRBV7-2	NA	TRBJ2-7
CASSSPHGYTF	TGTGCCAGCAGTTCCCCTCATGGCTACACCTTC	few	TRBV28	NA	TRBJ1-2
CASSRYGEPQETQYF	TGTGCCAGCAGCCGGTACGGGGAGCCCCAAGAGACCCAGTACTTC	few	TRBV3-1	NA	TRBJ2-5
CSARGVDRDHGYTF	TGCAGTGCTAGGGGAGTCGACAGGGATCATGGCTACACCTTC	few	TRBV20-1	TRBD1	TRBJ1-2
CASSQKGLDTEAFF	TGCGCCAGCAGCCAGAAGGGGCTGGACACTGAAGCTTTCTTT	NA	TRBV4-3	NA	TRBJ1-1
CASSAEGGRPTF	TGTGCCAGCAGCGCGGAAGGGGGGAGGCCCACCTTC	few	TRBV9	NA	TRBJ1-2
CASSPRAGWGNQETQYF	TGTGCCAGCAGCCCGCGGGCGGGATGGGGGAACCAAGAGACCCAGTACTTC	NA	TRBV7-9	NA	TRBJ2-5
CASSLSGTTNEQFF	TGTGCCAGCAGCTTATCCGGGACTACCAATGAGCAGTTCTTC	many	TRBV7-9	TRBD2	TRBJ2-1
CASSHRASYNEQFF	TGCGCCAGCAGCCATCGGGCCTCCTACAATGAGCAGTTCTTC	many	TRBV4-1	NA	TRBJ2-1
CASSHGQGFSPLHF	TGTGCCAGCAGCCATGGACAGGGATTTTCACCCCTCCACTTT	NA	TRBV14	TRBD1	TRBJ1-6
CASRNRDRGSETQYF	TGCGCCAGCAGGAACCGGGACAGGGGATCGGAGACCCAGTACTTC	few	TRBV5-1	TRBD1	TRBJ2-5
CASHRGMIQPQHF	TGTGCCAGTCACAGGGGGATGATTCAGCCCCAGCATTTT	NA	TRBV28	TRBD1	TRBJ1-5
CASSLSGPGSPLHF	TGTGCCAGCAGTTTATCGGGCCCAGGTTCACCCCTCCACTTT	many	TRBV27	NA	TRBJ1-6
CASSLGYSGVADTQYF	TGTGCCAGCAGCTTGGGGTATTCCGGGGTGGCGGATACGCAGTATTTT	many	TRBV5-8	NA	TRBJ2-3
CASSFAFRTSRTDTQYF	TGTGCCAGCAGCTTTGCCTTCCGGACATCGCGTACAGATACGCAGTATTTT	NA	TRBV5-6	NA	TRBJ2-3
CASSLEDGNTEAFF	TGCGCCAGCAGCTTGGAAGACGGGAACACTGAAGCTTTCTTT	NA	TRBV5-1	NA	TRBJ1-1
CASSFMGGGTYEQYF	TGCGCCAGCAGCTTCATGGGCGGGGGGACCTACGAGCAGTACTTC	few	TRBV5-1	TRBD2	TRBJ2-7
CASSSRLAGVVTDTQYF	TGTGCCAGCAGCTCGAGACTAGCGGGGGTCGTCACAGATACGCAGTATTTT	few	TRBV7-8	TRBD2	TRBJ2-3
CASSLVQAPRTQYF	TGTGCCAGCAGCTTAGTACAAGCCCCCCGGACCCAGTACTTC	NA	TRBV7-2	NA	TRBJ2-5
CASSVVAGGTDTQYF	TGTGCCAGCAGCGTGGTAGCGGGGGGGACAGATACGCAGTATTTT	many	TRBV9	TRBD2	TRBJ2-3
CASSWDRYTEAFF	TGCGCCAGCAGCTGGGACAGATACACTGAAGCTTTCTTT	NA	TRBV5-1	TRBD1	TRBJ1-1